Sequencing of this TCR beta chain was carried out in a study of tumor-infiltrating lymphocytes in localized non-small cell lung cancer. Overall study findings and caveats: Immunotypes IM1 and IM2 had similar TCR-derived T-cell fractions. Different pieces of the same tissue went to different assays, confounding technical variation with intratumor heterogeneity.

Remarks on this clone: Its antigen is unidentified.

The protocol was immunoSEQ multiplex PCR, while the TCRdb copy is restricted to in-frame clones and leaves out a portion. The sample has around 6,000 clones; 81% are singletons. V gave up 1 base and J gave up 2 bases, with 12 bases separating them. Germline V lookup: CDR1 SGHAT, CDR2 FQNNGV. The CDR3 totals 16 residues. Input material: lung tumor tissue. This clonotype originated in a human donor with non-small cell lung cancer. The genes are TRBV11-2 and TRBJ2-1; D unclear. The CDR3 nucleotides are TGTGCCAGCAGCTTAGGGGCAGGTGGCACCTACAATGAGCAGTTCTTC. This encodes CASSLGAGGTYNEQFF. Drawing the rest from reference TRBV11-2 and TRBJ2-1, the complete variable domain is EAGVAQSPRYKIIEKRQSVAFWCNPISGHATLYWYQQILGQGPKLLIQFQNNGVVDDSQLPKDRFSAERLKGVDSTLKIQPAKLEDSAVYLCASSLGAGGTYNEQFFGPGTRLTVL.